The 13 T cell receptor beta chains below all came from one sample that was sequenced in a study of T cell responses to AZD1222 COVID-19 vaccine. The method was immunoSEQ multiplex PCR; TCRdb's version includes in-frame clones alone and lacks a portion of them. The sample consists of 90,000 to 150,000 clones, approximately 87% of them appearing once. Source: peripheral blood, taken on day 0 of AZD1222 vaccination. These receptors were obtained from an adult in good health.

The rearrangement links TRBV4-1 to TRBJ2-7, with 9 bases identical to TRBD2. The germline gives CDR1 MGHRA, CDR2 YSYEKL. V lost 4 bases, J lost 0 bases, and 7 bases stayed unmatched. The CDR3 is 16 residues long. CDR3 sequence: CASSLRAGGSSYEQYF. The CDR3 DNA sequence: TGCGCCAGCAGCCTAAGGGCGGGGGGGAGCTCCTACGAGCAGTACTTC.

A few counts support this clone. The chain links TRBV2 to TRBJ1-5, with 8 bases lining up with TRBD1. Germline V gene sequence: CDR1 SNHLY, CDR2 FYNNEI. Trimming at V came to 4 bases and at J to 3 bases, leaving 8 bases not matched to a gene. The CDR3 length is 16 residues. The CDR3 spells CASSGSKGQDNQPQHF. CDR3 nucleotides: TGTGCCAGCAGTGGAAGTAAGGGACAGGACAATCAGCCCCAGCATTTT.

The chain combines TRBV7-9 with TRBJ1-2; no definite D call. Looked up from germline, CDR1 is SEHNR and CDR2 is FQNEAQ (reference sequence). The CDR3 runs 12 residues. The ends were cut back, 5 bases at V and 7 bases at J, with 11 bases in the middle. CDR3 nucleotides: TGTGCCAGCAGCGCCTACCTGGGTGGCTACACCTTC. Protein: CASSAYLGGYTF.

The chain links TRBV15 to TRBJ1-3; D is unclear. The germline V gene has CDR1 LNHNV and CDR2 YYDKDF (reference sequence). Between the trimmed V and J ends, which lost 6 bases and 0 bases, there was a span of 6 bases. The CDR3 loop spans 13 amino acids. The CDR3 nucleotides are TGTGCCACCAGGATCACCTCTGGAAACACCATATATTTT. Residues: CATRITSGNTIYF.

The chain employs TRBV11-2 and TRBJ2-7; D may match TRBD1 or TRBD2 (6 bases each). The CDR3 length is 13 residues. Germline V gives CDR1 SGHAT, CDR2 FQNNGV. V was shortened by 1 base and J by 5 bases, with 9 bases between the two germline ends. The CDR3 loop is CASSLAGAHEQYF. CDR3 DNA sequence: TGTGCCAGCAGCTTAGCGGGGGCCCACGAGCAGTACTTC.

This chain connects TRBV7-9 to TRBJ2-3; D gene ambiguous. Germline CDR1 reads SEHNR; CDR2 reads FQNEAQ (reference sequence). V lost 2 bases and J lost 1, with 7 bases in between. The length of the CDR3 is 14 residues. DNA of the CDR3: TGTGCCAGCAGCTTATCGCGAGGCACAGATACGCAGTATTTT. Residues: CASSLSRGTDTQYF.

The chain recombines TRBV9 with TRBJ1-5; D remains unclear. There are 14 residues in the CDR3. V lost 0 bases, J lost 7 bases, and 11 bases lay in between. Germline V gives CDR1 SGDLS, CDR2 YYNGEE. The CDR3 DNA follows: TGTGCCAGCAGCGTAGAAATGGAGGGACAGCCCCAGCATTTT. It yields the protein CASSVEMEGQPQHF.

As DNA, the CDR3 is TGTGCCAGCAGAGGGCCAGGCGGTCAGCCCCAGCATTTT. It translates to CASRGPGGQPQHF. The J gene is TRBJ1-5, the V gene TRBV12-3 or TRBV12-4; no clear D gene. The V end was cut by 6 bases, the J end by 6 bases, with 12 bases between. The length of the CDR3 is 13 residues.

Here the CDR3 reads CASSLTGDYSNQPQHF. The DNA for the CDR3 is TGTGCCAGCAGCTTGACAGGGGATTATAGCAATCAGCCCCAGCATTTT. This chain uses TRBV7-2 with TRBJ1-5; 8 nucleotides line up with TRBD1. Unmatched junction bases numbered 4, after V lost 3 bases and J lost 0 bases. CDR1 and CDR2 from the germline V gene are SGHTA and FQGNSA. The CDR3 runs to 16 residues.

V is TRBV5-1 and J is TRBJ1-2, with a tentative D call TRBD1 (5 bases). Germline V gene data show CDR1 as SGHRS and CDR2 as YFSETQ. The length of the CDR3 is 13 residues. The ends were cut back, 5 bases at V and 5 bases at J, with 13 bases in the middle. The chain's CDR3 is CASSPGGVYGYTF. CDR3 DNA sequence: TGCGCCAGCAGTCCCGGGGGGGTTTATGGCTACACCTTC.

This clone was detected only a few times. CDR3 DNA: TGTGCCAGCAGCGCCGGGACAGGTCGGGGCTATGGCTACACCTTC. This codes for CASSAGTGRGYGYTF. The rearrangement joins TRBV6-4 to TRBJ1-2, with 8 bases matching TRBD1. In germline, CDR1 is MRHNA, CDR2 SNTAGT. This CDR3 has 15 residues. J lost 4 bases, V lost 6 bases, and 10 bases had no gene match.

V and J are TRBV4-1 and TRBJ1-4; 7 bases are a match to TRBD1. From germline, CDR1 is MGHRA and CDR2 YSYEKL. The CDR3 has 15 amino acids. V trimming: 3 bases; J trimming: 13 bases; junction bases outside the gene matches: 14. The CDR3 protein is CASSQVIDRDAGLFF. CDR3 nucleotides: TGCGCCAGCAGCCAGGTCATAGACAGGGACGCGGGACTGTTTTTT.

The chain has TRBV5-1 and TRBJ1-5; 7 bases are shared with TRBD1. The trim removed 4 bases at V and 5 bases at J, leaving 6 bases unmatched. CDR1 SGHRS and CDR2 YFSETQ come from the germline V gene. The CDR3 is 14 residues long. The DNA for the CDR3 is TGCGCCAGCAGCCCCGGACAGGCAGATCAGCCCCAGCATTTT. Amino acid sequence: CASSPGQADQPQHF.